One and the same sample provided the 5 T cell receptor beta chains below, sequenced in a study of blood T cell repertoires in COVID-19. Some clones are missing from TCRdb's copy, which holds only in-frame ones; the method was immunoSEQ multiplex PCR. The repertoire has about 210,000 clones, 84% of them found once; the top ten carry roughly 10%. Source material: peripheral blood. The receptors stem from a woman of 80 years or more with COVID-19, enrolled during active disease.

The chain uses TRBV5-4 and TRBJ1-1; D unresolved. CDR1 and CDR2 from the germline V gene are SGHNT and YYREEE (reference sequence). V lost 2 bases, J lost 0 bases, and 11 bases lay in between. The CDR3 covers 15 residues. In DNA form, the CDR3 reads TGTGCCAGCAGCTTACACCAGATCATGAACACTGAAGCTTTCTTT. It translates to CASSLHQIMNTEAFF. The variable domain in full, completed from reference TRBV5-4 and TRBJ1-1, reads ETGVTQSPTHLIKTRGQQVTLRCSSQSGHNTVSWYQQALGQGPQFIFQYYREEENGRGNFPPRFSGLQFPNYSSELNVNALELDDSALYLCASSLHQIMNTEAFFGQGTRLTVV.

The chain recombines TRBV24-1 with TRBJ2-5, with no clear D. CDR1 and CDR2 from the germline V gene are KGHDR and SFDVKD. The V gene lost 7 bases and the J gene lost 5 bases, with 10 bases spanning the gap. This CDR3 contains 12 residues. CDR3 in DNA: TGTGCCACCAGCCCAGGCACGGAGACCCAGTACTTC. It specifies CATSPGTETQYF.

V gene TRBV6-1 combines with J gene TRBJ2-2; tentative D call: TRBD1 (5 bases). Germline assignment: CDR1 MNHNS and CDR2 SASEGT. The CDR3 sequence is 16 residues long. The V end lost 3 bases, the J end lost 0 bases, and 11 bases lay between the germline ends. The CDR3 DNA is TGTGCCAGCAGTGAGTCTAGGACAACGAACACCGGGGAGCTGTTTTTT. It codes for CASSESRTTNTGELFF.

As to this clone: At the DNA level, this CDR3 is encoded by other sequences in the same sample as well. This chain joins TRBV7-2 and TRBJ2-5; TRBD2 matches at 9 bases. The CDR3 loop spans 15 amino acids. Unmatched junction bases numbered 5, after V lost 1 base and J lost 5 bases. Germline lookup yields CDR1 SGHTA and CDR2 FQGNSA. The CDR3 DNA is TGTGCCAGCAGCTTAGGCGGGGGGGCCAGGGAGACCCAGTACTTC. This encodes CASSLGGGARETQYF.

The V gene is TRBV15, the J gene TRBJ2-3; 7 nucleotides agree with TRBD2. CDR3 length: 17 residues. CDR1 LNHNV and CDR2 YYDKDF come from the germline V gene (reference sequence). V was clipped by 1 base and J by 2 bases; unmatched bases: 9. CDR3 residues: CATSRGEGPAATDTQYF. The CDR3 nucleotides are TGTGCCACCAGCAGAGGGGAGGGACCCGCTGCCACAGATACGCAGTATTTT.